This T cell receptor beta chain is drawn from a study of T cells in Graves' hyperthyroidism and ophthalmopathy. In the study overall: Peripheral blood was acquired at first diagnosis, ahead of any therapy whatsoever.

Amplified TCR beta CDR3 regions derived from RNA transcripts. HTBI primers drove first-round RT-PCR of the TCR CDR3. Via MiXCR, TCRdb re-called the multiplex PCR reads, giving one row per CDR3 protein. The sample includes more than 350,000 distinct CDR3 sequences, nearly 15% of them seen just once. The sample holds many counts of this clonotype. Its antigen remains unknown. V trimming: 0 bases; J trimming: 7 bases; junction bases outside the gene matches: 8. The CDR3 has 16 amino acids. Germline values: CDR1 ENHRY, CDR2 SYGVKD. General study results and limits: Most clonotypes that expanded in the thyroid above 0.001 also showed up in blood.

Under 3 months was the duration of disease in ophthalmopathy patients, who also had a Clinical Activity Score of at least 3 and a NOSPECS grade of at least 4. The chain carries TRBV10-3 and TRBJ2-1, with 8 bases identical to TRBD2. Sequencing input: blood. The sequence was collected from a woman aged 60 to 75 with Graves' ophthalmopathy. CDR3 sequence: CAISESPTGGPNEQFF. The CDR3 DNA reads TGTGCCATCAGTGAGTCCCCCACGGGAGGGCCGAATGAGCAGTTCTTC.